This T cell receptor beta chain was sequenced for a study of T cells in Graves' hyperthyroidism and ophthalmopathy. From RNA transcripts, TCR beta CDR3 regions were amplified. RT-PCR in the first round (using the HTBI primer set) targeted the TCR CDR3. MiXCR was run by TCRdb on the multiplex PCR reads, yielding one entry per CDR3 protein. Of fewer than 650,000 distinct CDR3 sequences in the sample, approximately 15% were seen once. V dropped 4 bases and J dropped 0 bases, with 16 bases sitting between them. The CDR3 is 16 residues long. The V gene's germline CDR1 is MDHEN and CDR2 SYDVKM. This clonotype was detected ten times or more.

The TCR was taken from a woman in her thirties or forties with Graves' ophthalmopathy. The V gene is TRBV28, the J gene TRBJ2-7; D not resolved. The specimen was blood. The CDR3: CASSSTQTPNSYEQYF. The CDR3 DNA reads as TGTGCCAGCAGTTCAACCCAGACTCCAAACTCCTACGAGCAGTACTTC.